The rows below give T cell receptor beta chains drawn from one sample of a study of blood T cell repertoires in COVID-19. Sequenced by immunoSEQ multiplex PCR; TCRdb stores in-frame clones only, minus some. The data contain about 320,000 clones, more than 90% of them singletons. The sequenced sample consisted of PBMCs or T cells enriched from blood (not recorded which). The receptors were gathered from a man between 60 and 70 years old who had recovered from COVID-19. Each CDR3 is given with its conserved first and last residue. The D gene is left open where the match is weak. The size field is filled for only some rows; it gives once, few, many or a size class.

j_gene	abundance	d_gene	len	v_gene	CDR3aa	CDR3nt
TRBJ1-3	.	.	18	TRBV28	CASRVAVERKNSGNTIYF	TGTGCCAGCAGGGTCGCCGTCGAGCGGAAGAACTCTGGAAACACCATATATTTT
TRBJ2-2	.	.	11	TRBV18	CASSTGGELFF	TGTGCCAGCTCAACGGGGGGCGAGCTGTTTTTT
TRBJ2-1	few	.	16	TRBV9	CASSPHSGSSYNEQFF	TGTGCCAGCAGCCCTCATAGCGGTAGCTCCTACAATGAGCAGTTCTTC
TRBJ1-1	.	.	13	TRBV10-3	CAISDRRDTEAFF	TGTGCCATCAGTGACAGGCGGGACACTGAAGCTTTCTTT
TRBJ1-5	.	TRBD1	14	TRBV18	CASSPGQGAQPQHF	TGTGCCAGCTCACCGGGACAGGGGGCTCAGCCCCAGCATTTT
TRBJ2-5	.	TRBD1	16	TRBV6-5	CASSSTKGQGRETQYF	TGTGCCAGCAGTTCGACCAAGGGACAGGGAAGGGAGACCCAGTACTTC
TRBJ1-1	.	.	16	TRBV7-8	CASGTGIMGRDTEAFF	TGTGCCAGCGGAACAGGGATTATGGGACGGGACACTGAAGCTTTCTTT
TRBJ1-5	.	TRBD1	13	TRBV2	CASRGTGDQPQHF	TGTGCCAGCAGGGGGACAGGCGATCAGCCCCAGCATTTT
TRBJ1-5	.	.	16	TRBV7-8	CASSSEALDSNQPQHF	TGTGCCAGCAGCTCTGAGGCTTTGGATAGCAATCAGCCCCAGCATTTT
TRBJ1-6	.	.	14	TRBV11-2	CASSLLRDNSPLHF	TGTGCCAGCAGCTTACTCCGGGATAATTCACCCCTCCACTTT
TRBJ2-1	.	.	13	TRBV11-3	CASSFPRSNEQFF	TGTGCCAGCAGCTTCCCCCGTAGCAATGAGCAGTTCTTC
TRBJ2-1	once	TRBD1	15	TRBV29-1	CSVWGTESSYNEQFF	TGCAGCGTTTGGGGGACAGAGAGCTCCTACAATGAGCAGTTCTTC
TRBJ1-2	.	TRBD1	16	TRBV5-1	CASSPARTGSNYGYTF	TGCGCCAGCAGCCCGGCAAGGACAGGCTCTAACTATGGCTACACCTTC
TRBJ1-2	.	TRBD1	14	TRBV6-2/TRBV6-3	CASSKQGENYGYTF	TGTGCCAGCAGCAAACAGGGGGAGAACTATGGCTACACCTTC
TRBJ1-5	.	.	13	TRBV3-1/TRBV3-2	CASSELSNQPQHF	TGTGCCAGCAGCGAGCTAAGCAATCAGCCCCAGCATTTT
TRBJ1-6	few	TRBD1	15	TRBV7-2	CASSVPGQPNSPLHF	TGTGCCAGCAGCGTTCCGGGACAGCCTAATTCACCCCTCCACTTT
TRBJ2-5	.	.	12	TRBV3-1/TRBV3-2	CASSQGQGTQYF	TGTGCCAGCAGCCAGGGTCAGGGGACCCAGTACTTC
TRBJ1-1	.	.	13	TRBV7-3	CASSLGQNTEAFF	TGTGCCAGCAGCCTGGGGCAGAACACTGAAGCTTTCTTT
TRBJ1-5	.	TRBD1	15	TRBV6-5	CASSSGQGLNQPQHF	TGTGCCAGCAGTTCGGGACAGGGCCTAAATCAGCCCCAGCATTTT
TRBJ2-1	.	TRBD2	14	TRBV5-1	CASSGLAGPNEQFF	TGCGCCAGCAGCGGACTAGCGGGGCCGAATGAGCAGTTCTTC
TRBJ2-1	.	TRBD1	15	TRBV10-1	CASSEGQGLHNEQFF	TGCGCCAGCAGTGAAGGACAGGGTTTGCACAATGAGCAGTTCTTC
TRBJ1-1	.	.	13	TRBV6-5	CASTRDGGTEAFF	TGTGCCAGCACAAGGGATGGGGGGACTGAAGCTTTCTTT
TRBJ1-2	.	TRBD1	13	TRBV6-2/TRBV6-3	CASNPGGFYGYTF	TGTGCCAGCAACCCAGGGGGCTTCTATGGCTACACCTTC
TRBJ2-7	.	TRBD2	16	TRBV28	CASSARTSGNQNEQYF	TGTGCCAGCAGTGCTCGGACTAGCGGGAATCAGAACGAGCAGTACTTC
TRBJ1-2	.	TRBD1	13	TRBV5-1	CASSLGTGGGYTF	TGCGCCAGCAGCCTCGGGACAGGGGGTGGCTACACCTTC
TRBJ2-1	.	.	13	TRBV25-1	CASTRPGDNEQFF	TGTGCCAGCACCCGCCCCGGGGACAATGAGCAGTTCTTC
TRBJ2-1	.	TRBD2	13	TRBV7-3	CASSVLAGPGQFF	TGTGCCAGCTCCGTACTAGCGGGGCCCGGACAGTTCTTC
TRBJ2-5	.	.	13	TRBV18	CASSIGVQETQYF	TGTGCCAGCTCGATAGGGGTACAAGAGACCCAGTACTTC
TRBJ2-7	once	.	14	TRBV2	CASSRHPNSYEQYF	TGTGCCAGCAGTCGACATCCGAACTCCTACGAGCAGTACTTC
TRBJ1-3	.	TRBD1	16	TRBV11-3	CASSSRTGGIGNTIYF	TGTGCCAGCAGCTCCAGGACAGGGGGGATCGGAAACACCATATATTTT
TRBJ1-5	once	.	14	TRBV7-3	CASSLTGGNQPQHF	TGTGCCAGCAGTCTGACAGGAGGCAATCAGCCCCAGCATTTT